The clone carrying this T cell receptor (beta chain) was seen only once. Method: immunoSEQ multiplex PCR; TCRdb's copy keeps in-frame clones and lacks some. The sample carries 33,000 or so clones, roughly four fifths recorded once. The record originates from a study of T cells in localized non-small cell lung cancer. The material sequenced was peripheral blood, taken before any cancer treatment. This receptor was taken from a male donor at least 60 years old with stage III squamous cell lung carcinoma.

The CDR3 DNA is TGCGCCAGCAGCCCAGCGGGACAGGCTTTGAACACCGGGGAGCTGTTTTTT. Translated: CASSPAGQALNTGELFF. The chain couples TRBV5-1 to TRBJ2-2; the D gene is possibly TRBD1 (8 bases). V was pared by 4 bases and J by 1 base, with 17 bases between. The germline gives CDR1 SGHRS, CDR2 YFSETQ. The CDR3 runs to 17 residues.